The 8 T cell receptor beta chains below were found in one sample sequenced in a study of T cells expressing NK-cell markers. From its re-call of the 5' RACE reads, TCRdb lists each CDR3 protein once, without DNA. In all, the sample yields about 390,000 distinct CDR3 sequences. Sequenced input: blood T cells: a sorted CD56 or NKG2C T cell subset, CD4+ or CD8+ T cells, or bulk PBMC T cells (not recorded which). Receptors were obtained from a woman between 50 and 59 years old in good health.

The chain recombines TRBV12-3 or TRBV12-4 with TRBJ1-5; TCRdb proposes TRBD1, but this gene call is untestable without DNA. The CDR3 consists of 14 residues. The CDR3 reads CASSFGRGAQPQHF.

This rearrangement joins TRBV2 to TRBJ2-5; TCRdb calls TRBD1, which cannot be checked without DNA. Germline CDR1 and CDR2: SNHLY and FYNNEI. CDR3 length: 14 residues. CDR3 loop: CASRYGQGFGTQYF.

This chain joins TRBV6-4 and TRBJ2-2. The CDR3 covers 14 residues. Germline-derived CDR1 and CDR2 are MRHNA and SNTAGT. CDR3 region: CASSEVVNTGELFF.

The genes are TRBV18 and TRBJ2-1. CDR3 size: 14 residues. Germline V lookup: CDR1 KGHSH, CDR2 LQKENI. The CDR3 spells CASSPWEGLNEQFF.

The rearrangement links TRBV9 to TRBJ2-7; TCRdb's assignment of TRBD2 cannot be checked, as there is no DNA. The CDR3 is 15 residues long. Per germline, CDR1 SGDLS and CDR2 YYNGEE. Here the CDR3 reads CASSVTSGRLGEQYF. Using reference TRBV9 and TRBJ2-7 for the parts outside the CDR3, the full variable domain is DSGVTQTPKHLITATGQRVTLRCSPRSGDLSVYWYQQSLDQGLQFLIQYYNGEERAKGNILERFSAQQFPDLHSELNLSSLELGDSALYFCASSVTSGRLGEQYFGPGTRLTVT.

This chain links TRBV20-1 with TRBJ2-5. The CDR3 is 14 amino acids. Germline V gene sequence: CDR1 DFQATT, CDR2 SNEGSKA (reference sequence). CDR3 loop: CSARRNMEKETQYF.

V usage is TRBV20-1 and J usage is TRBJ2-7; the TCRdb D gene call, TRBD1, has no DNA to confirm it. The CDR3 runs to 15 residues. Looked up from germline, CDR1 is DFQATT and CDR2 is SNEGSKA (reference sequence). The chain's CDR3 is CSAQVEDRETYEQYF.

The CDR3 loop is CSVVKRGYSYEQYF. The genes are TRBV29-1 and TRBJ2-7; as DNA is missing, the TRBD2 call by TCRdb cannot be tested. CDR1 is SQVTM and CDR2 is ANQGSEA in the germline V gene. The CDR3 loop spans 14 amino acids.